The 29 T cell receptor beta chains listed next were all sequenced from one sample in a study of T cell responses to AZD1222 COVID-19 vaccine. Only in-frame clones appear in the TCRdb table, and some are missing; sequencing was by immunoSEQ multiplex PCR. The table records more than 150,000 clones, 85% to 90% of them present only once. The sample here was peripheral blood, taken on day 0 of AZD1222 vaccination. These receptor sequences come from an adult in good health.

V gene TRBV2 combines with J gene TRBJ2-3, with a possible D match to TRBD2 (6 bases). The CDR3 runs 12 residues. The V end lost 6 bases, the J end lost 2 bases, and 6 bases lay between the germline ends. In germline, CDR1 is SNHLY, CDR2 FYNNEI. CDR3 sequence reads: CASRGLTDTQYF. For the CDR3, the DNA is TGTGCCAGCAGGGGACTCACAGATACGCAGTATTTT.

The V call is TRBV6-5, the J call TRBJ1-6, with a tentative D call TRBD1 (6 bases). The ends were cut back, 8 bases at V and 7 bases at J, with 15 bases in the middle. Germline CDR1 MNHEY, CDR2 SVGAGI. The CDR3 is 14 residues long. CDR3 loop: CASSRARGNSPLHF. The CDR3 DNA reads TGTGCCAGCTCTCGGGCCAGGGGAAATTCACCCCTCCACTTT.

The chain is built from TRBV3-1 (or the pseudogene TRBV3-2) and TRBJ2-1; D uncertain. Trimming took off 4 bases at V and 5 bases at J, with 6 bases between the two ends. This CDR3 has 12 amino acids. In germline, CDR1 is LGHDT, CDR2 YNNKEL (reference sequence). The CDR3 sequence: CASSLMDNEQFF. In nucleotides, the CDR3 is TGTGCCAGCAGCCTTATGGACAATGAGCAGTTCTTC.

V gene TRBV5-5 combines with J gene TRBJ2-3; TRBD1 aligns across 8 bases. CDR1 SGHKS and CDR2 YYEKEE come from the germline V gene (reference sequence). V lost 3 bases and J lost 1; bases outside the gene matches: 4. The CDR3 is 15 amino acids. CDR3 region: CASSSGQGRTDTQYF. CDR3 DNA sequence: TGTGCCAGCAGCTCCGGACAGGGTCGCACAGATACGCAGTATTTT. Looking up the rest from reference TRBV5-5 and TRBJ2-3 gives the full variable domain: DAGVTQSPTHLIKTRGQQVTLRCSPISGHKSVSWYQQVLGQGPQFIFQYYEKEERGRGNFPDRFSARQFPNYSSELNVNALLLGDSALYLCASSSGQGRTDTQYFGPGTRLTVL.

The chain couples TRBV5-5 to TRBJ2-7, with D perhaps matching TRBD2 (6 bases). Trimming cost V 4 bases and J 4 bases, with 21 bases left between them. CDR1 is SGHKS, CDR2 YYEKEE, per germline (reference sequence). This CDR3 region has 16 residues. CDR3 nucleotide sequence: TGTGCCAGCAGCCGGGACTTTTCAGGACTGAGATACGAGCAGTACTTC. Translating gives CASSRDFSGLRYEQYF.

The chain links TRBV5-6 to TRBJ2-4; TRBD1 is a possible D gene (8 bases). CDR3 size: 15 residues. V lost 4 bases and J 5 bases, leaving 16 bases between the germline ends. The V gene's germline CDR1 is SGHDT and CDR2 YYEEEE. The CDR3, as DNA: TGTGCCAGCAGCCTTAGGACAGGGAGGGAAAACATTCAGTACTTC. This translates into CASSLRTGRENIQYF. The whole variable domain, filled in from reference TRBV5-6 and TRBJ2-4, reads DAGVTQSPTHLIKTRGQQVTLRCSPKSGHDTVSWYQQALGQGPQFIFQYYEEEERQRGNFPDRFSGHQFPNYSSELNVNALLLGDSALYLCASSLRTGRENIQYFGAGTRLSVL.

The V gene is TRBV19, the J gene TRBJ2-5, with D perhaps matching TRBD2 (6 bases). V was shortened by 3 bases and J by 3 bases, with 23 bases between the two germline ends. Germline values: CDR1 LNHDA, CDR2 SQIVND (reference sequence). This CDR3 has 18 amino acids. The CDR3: CASSMAYSRAGSKETQYF. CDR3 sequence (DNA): TGTGCCAGTAGTATGGCATACAGTAGGGCGGGAAGTAAAGAGACCCAGTACTTC.

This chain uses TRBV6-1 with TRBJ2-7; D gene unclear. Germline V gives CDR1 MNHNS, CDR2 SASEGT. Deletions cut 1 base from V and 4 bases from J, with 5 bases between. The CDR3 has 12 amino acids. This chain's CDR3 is CASSEVSYEQYF. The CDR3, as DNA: TGTGCCAGCAGTGAAGTGTCTTACGAGCAGTACTTC.

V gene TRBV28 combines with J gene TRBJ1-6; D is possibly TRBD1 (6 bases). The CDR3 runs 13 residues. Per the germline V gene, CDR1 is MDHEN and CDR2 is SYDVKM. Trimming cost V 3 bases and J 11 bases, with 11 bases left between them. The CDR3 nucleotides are TGTGCCAGCAGTTTTCAGGGGAGGACACCCCTCCACTTT. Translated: CASSFQGRTPLHF. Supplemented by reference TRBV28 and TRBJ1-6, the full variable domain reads DVKVTQSSRYLVKRTGEKVFLECVQDMDHENMFWYRQDPGLGLRLIYFSYDVKMKEKGDIPEGYSVSREKKERFSLILESASTNQTSMYLCASSFQGRTPLHFGNGTRLTVT.

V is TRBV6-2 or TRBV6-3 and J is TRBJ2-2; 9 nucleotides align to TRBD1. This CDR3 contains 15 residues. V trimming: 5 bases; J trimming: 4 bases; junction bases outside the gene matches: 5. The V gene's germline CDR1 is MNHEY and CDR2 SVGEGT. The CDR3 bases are TGTGCCAGCAGTAGGGACAGGGAGGGCACCGGGGAGCTGTTTTTT. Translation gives CASSRDREGTGELFF.

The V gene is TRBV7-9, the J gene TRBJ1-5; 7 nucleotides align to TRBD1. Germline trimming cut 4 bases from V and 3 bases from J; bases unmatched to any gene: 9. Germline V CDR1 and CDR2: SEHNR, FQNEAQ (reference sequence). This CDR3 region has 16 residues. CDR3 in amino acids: CASSSEPGTANQPQHF. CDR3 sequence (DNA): TGTGCCAGCAGCTCAGAGCCCGGGACAGCCAATCAGCCCCAGCATTTT.

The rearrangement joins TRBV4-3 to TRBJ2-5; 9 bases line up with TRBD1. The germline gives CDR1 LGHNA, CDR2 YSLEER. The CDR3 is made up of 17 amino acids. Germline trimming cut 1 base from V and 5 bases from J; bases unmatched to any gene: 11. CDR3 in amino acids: CASSQAPPGQGGETQYF. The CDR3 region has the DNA TGCGCCAGCAGCCAAGCCCCTCCGGGACAGGGTGGCGAGACCCAGTACTTC.

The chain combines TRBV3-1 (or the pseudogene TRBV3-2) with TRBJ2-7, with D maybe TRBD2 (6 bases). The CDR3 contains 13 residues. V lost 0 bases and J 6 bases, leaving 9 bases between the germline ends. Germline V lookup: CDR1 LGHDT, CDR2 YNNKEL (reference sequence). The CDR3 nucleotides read TGTGCCAGCAGCCAAGATACTAGCTCCGAGCAGTACTTC. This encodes CASSQDTSSEQYF.

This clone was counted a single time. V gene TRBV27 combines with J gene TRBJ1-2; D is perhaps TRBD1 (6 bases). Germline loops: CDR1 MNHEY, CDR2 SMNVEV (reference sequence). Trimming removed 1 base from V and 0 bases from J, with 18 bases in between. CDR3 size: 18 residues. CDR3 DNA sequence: TGTGCCAGCAGTTTATTTGGGACAACTTTTAATTCTAACTATGGCTACACCTTC. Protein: CASSLFGTTFNSNYGYTF.

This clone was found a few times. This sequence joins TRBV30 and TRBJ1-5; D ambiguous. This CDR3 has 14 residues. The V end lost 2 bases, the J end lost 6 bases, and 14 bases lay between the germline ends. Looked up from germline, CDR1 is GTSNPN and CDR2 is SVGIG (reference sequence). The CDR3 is CAWSQLARSQPQHF. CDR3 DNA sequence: TGTGCCTGGAGTCAATTGGCGCGAAGTCAGCCCCAGCATTTT.

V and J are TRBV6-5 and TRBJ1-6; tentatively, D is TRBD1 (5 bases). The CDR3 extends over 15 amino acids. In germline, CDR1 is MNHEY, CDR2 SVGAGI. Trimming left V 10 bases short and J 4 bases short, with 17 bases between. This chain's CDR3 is CAIFGSRDYNSPLHF. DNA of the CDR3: TGTGCCATCTTCGGGTCCAGGGATTATAATTCACCCCTCCACTTT.

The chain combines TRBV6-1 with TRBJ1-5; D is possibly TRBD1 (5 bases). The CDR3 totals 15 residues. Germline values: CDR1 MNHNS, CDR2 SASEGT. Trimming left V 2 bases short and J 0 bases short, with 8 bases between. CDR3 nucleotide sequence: TGTGCCAGCAGTGAATGGGACGTTAGCAATCAGCCCCAGCATTTT. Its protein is CASSEWDVSNQPQHF.

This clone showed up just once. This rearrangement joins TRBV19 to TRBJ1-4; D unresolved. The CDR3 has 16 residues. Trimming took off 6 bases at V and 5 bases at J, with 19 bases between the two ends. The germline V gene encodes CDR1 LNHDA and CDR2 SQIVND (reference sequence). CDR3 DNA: TGTGCCAGTAGCAGAATACCGGGGTCGGGAAATGAAAAACTGTTTTTT. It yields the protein CASSRIPGSGNEKLFF.

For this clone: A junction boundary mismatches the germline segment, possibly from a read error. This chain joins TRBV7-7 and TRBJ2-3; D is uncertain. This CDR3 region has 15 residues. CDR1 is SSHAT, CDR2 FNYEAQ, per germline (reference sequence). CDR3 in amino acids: CASSLSVLSTDTQYF. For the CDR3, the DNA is TGTGCTAGCAGCTTAAGTGTACTAAGCACAGATACGCAGTATTTT.

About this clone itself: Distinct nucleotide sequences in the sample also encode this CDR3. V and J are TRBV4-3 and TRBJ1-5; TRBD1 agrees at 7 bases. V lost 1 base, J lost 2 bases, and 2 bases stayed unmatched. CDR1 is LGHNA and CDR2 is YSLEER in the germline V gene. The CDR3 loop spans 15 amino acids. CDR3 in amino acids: CASSQVTGGNQPQHF. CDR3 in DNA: TGCGCCAGCAGCCAAGTAACAGGGGGCAATCAGCCCCAGCATTTT.

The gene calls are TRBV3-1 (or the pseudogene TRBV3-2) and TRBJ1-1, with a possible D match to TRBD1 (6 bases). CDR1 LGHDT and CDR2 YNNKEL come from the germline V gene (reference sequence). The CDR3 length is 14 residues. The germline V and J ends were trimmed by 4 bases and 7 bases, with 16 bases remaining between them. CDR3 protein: CASSLGYRENEAFF. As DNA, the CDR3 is TGTGCCAGCAGCCTGGGGTACAGGGAAAATGAAGCTTTCTTT.

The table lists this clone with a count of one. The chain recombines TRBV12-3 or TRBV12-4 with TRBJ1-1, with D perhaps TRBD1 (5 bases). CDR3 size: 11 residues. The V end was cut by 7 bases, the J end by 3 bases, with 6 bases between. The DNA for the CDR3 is TGTGCCAGCACCAGGGACACTGAAGCTTTCTTT. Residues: CASTRDTEAFF.

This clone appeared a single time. The CDR3 sequence: CASSEPSGRPYNEQFF. In DNA, the CDR3 is TGTGCCAGCAGTGAGCCTAGCGGGAGGCCCTACAATGAGCAGTTCTTC. The chain combines TRBV25-1 with TRBJ2-1, with 11 bases lining up with TRBD2. In germline, CDR1 is MGHDK, CDR2 SYGVNS. V lost 3 bases and J lost 2; bases outside the gene matches: 3. The CDR3 totals 16 residues. Complete variable domain (other parts from reference TRBV25-1 and TRBJ2-1): EADIYQTPRYLVIGTGKKITLECSQTMGHDKMYWYQQDPGMELHLIHYSYGVNSTEKGDLSSESTVSRIRTEHFPLTLESARPSHTSQYLCASSEPSGRPYNEQFFGPGTRLTVL.

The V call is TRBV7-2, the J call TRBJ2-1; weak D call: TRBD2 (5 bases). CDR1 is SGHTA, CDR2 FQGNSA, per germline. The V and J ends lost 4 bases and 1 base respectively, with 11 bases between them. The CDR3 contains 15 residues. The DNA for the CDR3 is TGTGCCAGCAGCTCCGGAGGAGGTTCCTACAATGAGCAGTTCTTC. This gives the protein CASSSGGGSYNEQFF.

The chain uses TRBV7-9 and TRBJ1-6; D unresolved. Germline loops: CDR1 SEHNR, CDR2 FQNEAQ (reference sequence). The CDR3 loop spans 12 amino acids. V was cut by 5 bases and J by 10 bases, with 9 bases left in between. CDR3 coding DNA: TGTGCCAGCAGCCTACCAGCCTCACCCCTCCACTTT. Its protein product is CASSLPASPLHF.

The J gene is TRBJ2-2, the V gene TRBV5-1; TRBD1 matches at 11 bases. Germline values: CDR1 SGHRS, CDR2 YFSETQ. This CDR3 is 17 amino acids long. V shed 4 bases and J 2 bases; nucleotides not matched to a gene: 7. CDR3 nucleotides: TGCGCCAGCAGCCTAACCGGGACAGGGGGTAACACCGGGGAGCTGTTTTTT. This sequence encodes CASSLTGTGGNTGELFF.

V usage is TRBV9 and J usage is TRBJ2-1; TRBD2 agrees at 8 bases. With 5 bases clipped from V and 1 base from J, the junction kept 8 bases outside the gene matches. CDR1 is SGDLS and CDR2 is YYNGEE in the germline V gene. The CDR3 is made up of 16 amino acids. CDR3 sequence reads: CASSVSGAGSYNEQFF. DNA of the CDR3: TGTGCCAGCAGTGTTAGCGGGGCGGGATCCTACAATGAGCAGTTCTTC.

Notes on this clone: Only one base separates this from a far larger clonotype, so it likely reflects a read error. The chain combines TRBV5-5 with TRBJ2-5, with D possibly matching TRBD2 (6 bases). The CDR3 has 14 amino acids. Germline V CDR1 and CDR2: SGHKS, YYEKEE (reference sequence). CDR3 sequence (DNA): TGTGCCCGCAGCGTCCGGGAGCCCCAAGAGACCCAGTACTTC. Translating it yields CARSVREPQETQYF.

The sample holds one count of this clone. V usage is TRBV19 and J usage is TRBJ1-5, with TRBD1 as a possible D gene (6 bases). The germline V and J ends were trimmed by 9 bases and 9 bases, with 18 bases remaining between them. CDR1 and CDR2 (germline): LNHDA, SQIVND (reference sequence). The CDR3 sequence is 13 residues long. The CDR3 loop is CASSTGLKGPQHF. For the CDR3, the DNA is TGTGCCAGCTCAACAGGGCTCAAGGGGCCCCAGCATTTT.